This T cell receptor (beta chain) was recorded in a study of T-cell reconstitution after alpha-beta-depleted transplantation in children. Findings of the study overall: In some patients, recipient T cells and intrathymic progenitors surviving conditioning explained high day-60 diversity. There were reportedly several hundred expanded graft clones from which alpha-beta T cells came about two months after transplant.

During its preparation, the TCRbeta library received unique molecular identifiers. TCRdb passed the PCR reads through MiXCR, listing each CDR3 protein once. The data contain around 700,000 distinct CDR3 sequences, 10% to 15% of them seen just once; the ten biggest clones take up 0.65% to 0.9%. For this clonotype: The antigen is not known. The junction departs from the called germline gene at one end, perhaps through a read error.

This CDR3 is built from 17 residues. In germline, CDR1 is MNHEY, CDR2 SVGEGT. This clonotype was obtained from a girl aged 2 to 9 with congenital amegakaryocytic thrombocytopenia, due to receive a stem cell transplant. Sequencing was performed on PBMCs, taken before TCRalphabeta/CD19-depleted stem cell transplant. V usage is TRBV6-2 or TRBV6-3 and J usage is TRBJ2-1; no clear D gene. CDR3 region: CATRKVLEPRSYNEQSF. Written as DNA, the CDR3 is TGTGCCACCCGGAAGGTTCTAGAACCTCGATCCTACAATGAGCAGTCCTTC.